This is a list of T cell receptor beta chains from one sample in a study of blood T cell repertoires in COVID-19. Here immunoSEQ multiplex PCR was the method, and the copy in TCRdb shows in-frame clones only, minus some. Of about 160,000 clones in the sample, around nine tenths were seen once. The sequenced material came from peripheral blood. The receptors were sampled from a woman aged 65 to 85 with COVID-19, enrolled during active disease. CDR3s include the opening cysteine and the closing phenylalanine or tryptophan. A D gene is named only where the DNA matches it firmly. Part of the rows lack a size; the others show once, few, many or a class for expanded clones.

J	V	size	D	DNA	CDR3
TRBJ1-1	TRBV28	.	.	TGTGCCAGCAGGGGAGACACTGAAGCTTTCTTT	CASRGDTEAFF
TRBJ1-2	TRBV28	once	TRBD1	TGTGCCAGCAGTCCGAACGGACAGGGCCTATATGGCTACACCTTC	CASSPNGQGLYGYTF
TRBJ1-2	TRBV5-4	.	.	TGTGCCAGCTCCGAGGGCCCAGAAGCTAACTATGGCTACACCTTC	CASSEGPEANYGYTF
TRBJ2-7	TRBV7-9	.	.	TGTGCCAGCAGCCTTCTAGGGGGCTCCTACGAGCAGTACTTC	CASSLLGGSYEQYF
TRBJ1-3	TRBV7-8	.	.	TGTGCCAGCAGCTTCCCGATGAGGGCCTCTGGAAACACCATATATTTT	CASSFPMRASGNTIYF
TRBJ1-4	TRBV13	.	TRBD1	TGTGCCAGCAGCTCGACAGGGGGCAGTGAAAAACTGTTTTTT	CASSSTGGSEKLFF
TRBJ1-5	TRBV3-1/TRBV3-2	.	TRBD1	TGTGCCAGCAGCCGTACAGGGGGCAATCAGCCCCAGCATTTT	CASSRTGGNQPQHF
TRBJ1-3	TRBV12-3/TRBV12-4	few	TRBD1	TGTGCCAGCACCACAGGGGCTGGAAACACCATATATTTT	CASTTGAGNTIYF
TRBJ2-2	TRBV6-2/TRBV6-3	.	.	TGTGCCAGCAGTTACTCGAGGCAGGGTGGAGGGGAGCTGTTTTTT	CASSYSRQGGGELFF
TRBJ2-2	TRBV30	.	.	TGTGCCTGGAGGGACTTCGGGGAGCTGTTTTTT	CAWRDFGELFF
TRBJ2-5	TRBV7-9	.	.	TGTGCCACCGGGGGCCAAGAGACCCAGTACTTC	CATGGQETQYF
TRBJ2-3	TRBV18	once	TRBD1	TGTGCCAGCTCACCACCGGGGACAGGGGGGGGCACAGATACGCAGTATTTT	CASSPPGTGGGTDTQYF
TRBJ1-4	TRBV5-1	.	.	TGCGCCAGCAGCGCCCAGGGGTCTAATGAAAAACTGTTTTTT	CASSAQGSNEKLFF
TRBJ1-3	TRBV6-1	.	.	TGTGCCAGCAGTGAGAGGTCCTCTGGAAACACCATATATTTT	CASSERSSGNTIYF
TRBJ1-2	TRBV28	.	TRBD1	TGTGCCAGCAGCCCCACAGGGGGCCGGCGCTATGGCTACACCTTC	CASSPTGGRRYGYTF
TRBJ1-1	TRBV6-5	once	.	TGTGCCGCCCGGGATATAGGTGAAGCTTTCTTT	CAARDIGEAFF
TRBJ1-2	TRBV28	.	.	TGTGCCAGCAGTCGCCGAGGGGGCTACACCTTC	CASSRRGGYTF
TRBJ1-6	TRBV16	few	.	TGTGCCAGCAGCCAATTTCAGGGTTCGGAATCACCCCTCCACTTT	CASSQFQGSESPLHF
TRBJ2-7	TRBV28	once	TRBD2	TGTGCCAGCAGTTCCCTTCGGCGCGGGGGGTACGAGCAGTACTTC	CASSSLRRGGYEQYF
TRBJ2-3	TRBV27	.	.	TGTGCCAGCAGTTTGTCCATTAGCACAGATACGCAGTATTTT	CASSLSISTDTQYF
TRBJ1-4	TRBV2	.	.	TGTGCCAGCTGTCTGGTAGGGGGAGAAAAACTGTTTTTT	CASCLVGGEKLFF
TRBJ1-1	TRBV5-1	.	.	TGCGCCAGCAGCCCCGTCGGAGGCATGAACACTGAAGCTTTCTTT	CASSPVGGMNTEAFF
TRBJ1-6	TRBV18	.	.	TGTGCCAGCTCACCAAAGGGGGAGAATTCACCCCTCCACTTT	CASSPKGENSPLHF
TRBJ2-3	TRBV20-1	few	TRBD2	TGCAGTGCTAGTCTAGCGGGGGATACGCAGTATTTT	CSASLAGDTQYF
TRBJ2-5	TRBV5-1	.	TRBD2	TGCGCCAGCAGCTTAGGCGGGGGGGAGACCCAGTACTTC	CASSLGGGETQYF
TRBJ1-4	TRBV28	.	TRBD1	TGTGCCAGCAGTAAGACAGGGACTTTTGAAAAACTGTTTTTT	CASSKTGTFEKLFF
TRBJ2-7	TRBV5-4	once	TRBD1	TGTGCCAGCAGCTTTGACAGGGGGGGGTTCTACGAGCAGTACTTC	CASSFDRGGFYEQYF
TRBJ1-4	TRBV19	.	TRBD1	TGTGCCAGTAACGACAGGGATGAAAAACTGTTTTTT	CASNDRDEKLFF
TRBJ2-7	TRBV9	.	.	TGTGCCAGCAGCGTATCAACAGGGAACGAGCAGTACTTC	CASSVSTGNEQYF
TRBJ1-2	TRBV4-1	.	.	TGCGCCAGCAGCCAATCGGACAGTGGCTACACCTTC	CASSQSDSGYTF
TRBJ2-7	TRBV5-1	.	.	TGCGCCAGCAGCGGCAGCGGGGACACTTACGAGCAGTACTTC	CASSGSGDTYEQYF
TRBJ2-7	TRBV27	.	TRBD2	TGTGCCAGCAGTAAAAGCGGGGGGGCGGGAGAGCAGTACTTC	CASSKSGGAGEQYF
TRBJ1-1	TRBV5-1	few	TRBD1	TGCGCCAGCAGCTTAGGGACAGGATACGTCCTTGGTGAAGCTTTCTTT	CASSLGTGYVLGEAFF
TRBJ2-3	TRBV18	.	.	TGTGCCAGCTCCCGCTTAGGAAAAGCCGGGGAAGATACGCAGTATTTT	CASSRLGKAGEDTQYF